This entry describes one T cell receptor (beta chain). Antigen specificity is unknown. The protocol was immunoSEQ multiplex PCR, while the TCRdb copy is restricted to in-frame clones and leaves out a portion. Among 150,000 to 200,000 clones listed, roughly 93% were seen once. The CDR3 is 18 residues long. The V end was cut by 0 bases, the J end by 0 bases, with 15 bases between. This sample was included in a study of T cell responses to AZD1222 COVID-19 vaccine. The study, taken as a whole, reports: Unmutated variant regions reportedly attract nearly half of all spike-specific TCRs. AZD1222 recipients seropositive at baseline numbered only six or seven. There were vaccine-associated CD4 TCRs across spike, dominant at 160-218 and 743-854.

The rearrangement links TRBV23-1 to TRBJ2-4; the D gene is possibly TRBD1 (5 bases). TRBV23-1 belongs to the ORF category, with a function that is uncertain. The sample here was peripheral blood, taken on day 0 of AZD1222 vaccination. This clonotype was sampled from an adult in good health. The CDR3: CASSQSIRDSLAKNIQYF. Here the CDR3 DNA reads TGCGCCAGCAGTCAATCTATCAGGGATTCACTAGCCAAAAACATTCAGTACTTC.